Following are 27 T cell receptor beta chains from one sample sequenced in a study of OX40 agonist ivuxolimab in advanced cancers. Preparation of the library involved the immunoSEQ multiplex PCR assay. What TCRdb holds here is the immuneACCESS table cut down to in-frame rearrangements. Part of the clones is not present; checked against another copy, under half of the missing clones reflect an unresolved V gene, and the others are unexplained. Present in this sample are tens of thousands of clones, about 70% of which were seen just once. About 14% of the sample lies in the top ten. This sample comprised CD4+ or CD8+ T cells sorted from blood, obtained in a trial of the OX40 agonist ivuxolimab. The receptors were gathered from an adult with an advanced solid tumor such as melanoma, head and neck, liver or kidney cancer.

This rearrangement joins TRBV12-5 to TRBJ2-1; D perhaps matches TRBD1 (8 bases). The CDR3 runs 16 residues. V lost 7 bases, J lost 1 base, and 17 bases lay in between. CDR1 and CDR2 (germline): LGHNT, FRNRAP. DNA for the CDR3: TGTGCTAGTGCCGCCACAGGGGGAGGGTCCTACAATGAGCAGTTCTTC. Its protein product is CASAATGGGSYNEQFF.

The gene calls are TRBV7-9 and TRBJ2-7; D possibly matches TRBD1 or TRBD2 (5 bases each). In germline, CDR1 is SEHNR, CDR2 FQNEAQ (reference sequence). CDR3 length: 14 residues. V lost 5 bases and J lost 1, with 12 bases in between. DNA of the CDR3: TGTGCCAGCAGCACAGGACTCAATTCCTACGAGCAGTACTTC. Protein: CASSTGLNSYEQYF.

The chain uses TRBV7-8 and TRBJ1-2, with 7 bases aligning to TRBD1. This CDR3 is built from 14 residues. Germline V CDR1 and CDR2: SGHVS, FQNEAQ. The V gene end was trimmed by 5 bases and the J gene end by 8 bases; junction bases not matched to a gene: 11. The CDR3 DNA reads TGTGCCAGCAGCCCCTCGAGGGGGCTAGGCGGCTACACCTTC. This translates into CASSPSRGLGGYTF. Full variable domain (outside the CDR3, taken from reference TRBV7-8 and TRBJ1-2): GAGVSQSPRYKVAKRGQDVALRCDPISGHVSLFWYQQALGQGPEFLTYFQNEAQLDKSGLPSDRFFAERPEGSVSTLKIQRTQQEDSAVYLCASSPSRGLGGYTFGSGTRLTVV.

The CDR3 protein is CASTNPSSGYRTDTQYF. The CDR3 DNA reads as TGTGCCAGCACCAACCCATCCTCGGGGTATCGGACAGATACGCAGTATTTT. This chain joins TRBV5-5 and TRBJ2-3; weak D call: TRBD2 (5 bases). This CDR3 has 17 amino acids. Germline-derived CDR1 and CDR2 are SGHKS and YYEKEE (reference sequence). Trimming took 6 bases from V and 3 from J, leaving 23 bases between them.

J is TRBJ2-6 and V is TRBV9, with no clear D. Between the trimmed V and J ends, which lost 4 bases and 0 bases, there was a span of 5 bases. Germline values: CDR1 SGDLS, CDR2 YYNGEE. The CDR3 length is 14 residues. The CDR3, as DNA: TGTGCCAGCAGCATATACTCTGGGGCCAACGTCCTGACTTTC. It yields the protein CASSIYSGANVLTF.

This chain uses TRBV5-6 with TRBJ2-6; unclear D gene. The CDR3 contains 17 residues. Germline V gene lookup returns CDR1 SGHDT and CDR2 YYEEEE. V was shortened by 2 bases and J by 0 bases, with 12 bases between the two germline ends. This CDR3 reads CASSLPGSSSGANVLTF. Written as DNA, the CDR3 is TGTGCCAGCAGCTTACCGGGCAGTAGCTCTGGGGCCAACGTCCTGACTTTC. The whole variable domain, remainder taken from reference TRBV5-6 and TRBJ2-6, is DAGVTQSPTHLIKTRGQQVTLRCSPKSGHDTVSWYQQALGQGPQFIFQYYEEEERQRGNFPDRFSGHQFPNYSSELNVNALLLGDSALYLCASSLPGSSSGANVLTFGAGSRLTVL.

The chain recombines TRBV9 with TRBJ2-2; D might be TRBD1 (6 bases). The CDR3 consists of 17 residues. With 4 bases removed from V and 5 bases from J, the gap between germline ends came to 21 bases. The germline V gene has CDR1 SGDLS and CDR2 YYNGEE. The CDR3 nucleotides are TGTGCCAGCAGCCCAGGGGTGATTCTCGGCGGGACCGGGGAGCTGTTTTTT. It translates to CASSPGVILGGTGELFF.

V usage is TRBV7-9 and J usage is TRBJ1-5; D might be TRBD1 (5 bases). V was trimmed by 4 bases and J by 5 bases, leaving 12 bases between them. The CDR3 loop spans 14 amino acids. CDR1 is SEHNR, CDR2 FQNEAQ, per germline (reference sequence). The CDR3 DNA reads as TGTGCCAGCAGCTATACTGGGACTCATCAGCCCCAGCATTTT. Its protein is CASSYTGTHQPQHF.

CDR3 residues: CATSSGVWGQETQYF. For the CDR3, the DNA is TGTGCCACCAGCAGTGGGGTTTGGGGTCAAGAGACCCAGTACTTC. The V gene is TRBV15, the J gene TRBJ2-5; D is uncertain. This CDR3 contains 15 residues. The V gene's germline CDR1 is LNHNV and CDR2 YYDKDF (reference sequence). Trimming cost V 3 bases and J 2 bases, with 13 bases left between them. Variable domain in full (rest from reference TRBV15 and TRBJ2-5): DAMVIQNPRYQVTQFGKPVTLSCSQTLNHNVMYWYQQKSSQAPKLLFHYYDKDFNNEADTPDNFQSRRPNTSFCFLDIRSPGLGDTAMYLCATSSGVWGQETQYFGPGTRLLVL.

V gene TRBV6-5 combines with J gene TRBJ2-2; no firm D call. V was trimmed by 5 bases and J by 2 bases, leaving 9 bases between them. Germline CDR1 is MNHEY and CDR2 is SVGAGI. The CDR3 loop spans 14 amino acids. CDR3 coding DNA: TGTGCCAGCAGTCCCAAGCTTAACACCGGGGAGCTGTTTTTT. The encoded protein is CASSPKLNTGELFF.

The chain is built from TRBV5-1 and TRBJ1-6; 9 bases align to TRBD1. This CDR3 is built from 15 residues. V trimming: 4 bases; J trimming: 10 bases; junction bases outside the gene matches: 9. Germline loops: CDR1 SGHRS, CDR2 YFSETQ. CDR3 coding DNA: TGCGCCAGCAGCACCTCACAGGGGGCATTCTCACCCCTCCACTTT. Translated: CASSTSQGAFSPLHF.

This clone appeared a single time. The CDR3 is CASSPETGGSHEQFF. CDR3 sequence (DNA): TGTGCCAGCAGCCCCGAAACCGGAGGTTCTCATGAGCAGTTCTTC. The V and J genes are TRBV5-4 and TRBJ2-1; the D gene is possibly TRBD2 (5 bases). The CDR3 has 15 residues. Germline V gene data show CDR1 as SGHNT and CDR2 as YYREEE (reference sequence). Trimming pared 4 bases from V and 8 bases from J, leaving 19 bases between.

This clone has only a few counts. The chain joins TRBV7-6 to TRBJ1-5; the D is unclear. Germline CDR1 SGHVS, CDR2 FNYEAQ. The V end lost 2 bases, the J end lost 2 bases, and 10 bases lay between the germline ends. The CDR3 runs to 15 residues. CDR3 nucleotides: TGTGCCAGCAGCTTATGGCCGGTGGGCAATCAGCCCCAGCATTTT. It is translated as CASSLWPVGNQPQHF.

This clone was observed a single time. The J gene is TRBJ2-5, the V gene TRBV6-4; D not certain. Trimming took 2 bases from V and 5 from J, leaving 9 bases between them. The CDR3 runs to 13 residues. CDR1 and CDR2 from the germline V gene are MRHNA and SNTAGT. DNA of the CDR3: TGTGCCAGCAGTGACGGGAACAGCGAGACCCAGTACTTC. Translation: CASSDGNSETQYF.

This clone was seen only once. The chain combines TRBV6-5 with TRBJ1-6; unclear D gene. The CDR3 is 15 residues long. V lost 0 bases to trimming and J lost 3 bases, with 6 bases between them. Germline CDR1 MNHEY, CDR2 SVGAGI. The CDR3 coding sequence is TGTGCCAGCAGTTACTCCCTCAACTATAATTCACCCCTCCACTTT. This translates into CASSYSLNYNSPLHF.

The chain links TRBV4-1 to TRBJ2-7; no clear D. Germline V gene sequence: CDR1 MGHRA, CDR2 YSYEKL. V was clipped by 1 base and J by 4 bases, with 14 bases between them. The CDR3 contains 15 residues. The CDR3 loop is CASSQVGSGYYEQYF. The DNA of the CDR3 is TGCGCCAGCAGCCAAGTAGGGTCGGGTTATTACGAGCAGTACTTC.

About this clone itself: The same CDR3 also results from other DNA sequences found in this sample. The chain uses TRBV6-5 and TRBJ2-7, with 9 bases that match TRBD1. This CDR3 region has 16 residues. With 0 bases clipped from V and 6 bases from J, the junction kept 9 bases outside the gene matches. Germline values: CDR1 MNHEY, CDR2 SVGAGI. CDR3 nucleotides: TGTGCCAGCAGTTACTCTCCAGGACAGGGGTCGCGCGAGCAGTACTTC. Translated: CASSYSPGQGSREQYF.

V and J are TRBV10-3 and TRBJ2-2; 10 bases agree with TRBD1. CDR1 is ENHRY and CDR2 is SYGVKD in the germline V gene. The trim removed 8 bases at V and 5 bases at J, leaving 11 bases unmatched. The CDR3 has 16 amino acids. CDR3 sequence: CAIGGTTGGGTGELFF. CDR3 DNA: TGTGCCATCGGGGGAACGACAGGGGGCGGGACCGGGGAGCTGTTTTTT.

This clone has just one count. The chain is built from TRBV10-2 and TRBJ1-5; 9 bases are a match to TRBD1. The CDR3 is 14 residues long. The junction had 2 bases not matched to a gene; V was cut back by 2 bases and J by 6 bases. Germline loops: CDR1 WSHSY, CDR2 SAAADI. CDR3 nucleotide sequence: TGCGCCAGCAGTGAGACAGGGGGCGTTCAGCCCCAGCATTTT. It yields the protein CASSETGGVQPQHF.

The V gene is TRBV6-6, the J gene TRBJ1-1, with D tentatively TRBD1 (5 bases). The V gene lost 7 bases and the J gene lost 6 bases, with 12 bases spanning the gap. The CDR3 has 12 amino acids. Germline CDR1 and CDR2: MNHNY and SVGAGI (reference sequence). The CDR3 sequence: CASTPAGAEAFF. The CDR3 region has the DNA TGTGCCAGCACCCCCGCGGGGGCTGAAGCTTTCTTT.

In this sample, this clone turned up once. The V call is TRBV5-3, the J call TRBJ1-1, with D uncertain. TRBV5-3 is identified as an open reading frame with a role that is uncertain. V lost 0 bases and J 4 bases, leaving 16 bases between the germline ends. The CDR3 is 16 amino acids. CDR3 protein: CARSLGAHLYSTEAFF. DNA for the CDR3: TGTGCCAGAAGCTTGGGGGCACACCTTTATAGCACTGAAGCTTTCTTT.

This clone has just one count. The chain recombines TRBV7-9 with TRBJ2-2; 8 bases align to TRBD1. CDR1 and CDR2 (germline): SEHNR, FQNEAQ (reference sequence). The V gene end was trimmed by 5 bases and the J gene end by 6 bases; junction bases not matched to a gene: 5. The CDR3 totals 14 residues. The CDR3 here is CASSPQGAAGELFF. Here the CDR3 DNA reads TGTGCCAGCAGCCCCCAGGGGGCGGCCGGGGAGCTGTTTTTT.

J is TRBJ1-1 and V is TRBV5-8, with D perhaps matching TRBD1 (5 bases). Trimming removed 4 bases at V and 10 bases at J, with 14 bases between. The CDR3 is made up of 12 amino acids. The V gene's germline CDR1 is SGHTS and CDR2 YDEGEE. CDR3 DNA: TGTGCCAGCAGCCCTAGGGGAATCGGAGCTTTCTTT. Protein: CASSPRGIGAFF.

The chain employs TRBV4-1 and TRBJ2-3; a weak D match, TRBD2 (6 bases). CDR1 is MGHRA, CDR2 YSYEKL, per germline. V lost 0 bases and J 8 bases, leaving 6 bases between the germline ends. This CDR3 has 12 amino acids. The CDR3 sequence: CASSQDGGTQYF. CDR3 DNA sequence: TGCGCCAGCAGCCAAGACGGGGGTACGCAGTATTTT.

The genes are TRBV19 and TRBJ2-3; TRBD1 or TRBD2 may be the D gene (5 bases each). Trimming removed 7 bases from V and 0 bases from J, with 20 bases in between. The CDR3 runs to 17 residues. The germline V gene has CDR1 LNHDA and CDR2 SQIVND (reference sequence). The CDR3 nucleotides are TGTGCCAGTATGGGACCCCACCGGGATTTTAGCACAGATACGCAGTATTTT. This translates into CASMGPHRDFSTDTQYF.

CDR3 nucleotide sequence: TGCGCCAGCAGCCAAGTTGAGGGGGACGGTCAGCCCCAGCATTTT. Encoded protein: CASSQVEGDGQPQHF. The V call is TRBV4-1, the J call TRBJ1-5, with D possibly being TRBD1 (6 bases). The germline V gene has CDR1 MGHRA and CDR2 YSYEKL. This CDR3 comprises 15 residues. Trimming took 1 base from V and 6 from J, leaving 13 bases between them.

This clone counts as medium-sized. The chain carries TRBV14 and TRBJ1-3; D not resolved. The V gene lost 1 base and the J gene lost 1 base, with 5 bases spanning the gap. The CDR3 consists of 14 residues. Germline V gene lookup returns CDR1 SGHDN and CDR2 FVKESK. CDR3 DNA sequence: TGTGCCAGCAGCCAAGGAGTTTCTGGAAACACCATATATTTT. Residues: CASSQGVSGNTIYF.